Reported below is one T cell receptor (beta chain). Per the original methods: It was from reference gene primer amplification that nucleated cell counts were estimated. Libraries were prepared by immunoSEQ multiplex PCR; TCRdb keeps only in-frame clonotypes and omits some of them. V, J and clone size reflect that table, while D and trimming were determined from the DNA. The sample consists of 100,000 to 130,000 clones, around nine tenths of them appearing once. CDR3 size: 13 residues. Deletions cut 6 bases from V and 6 bases from J, with 14 bases between. Germline CDR1 is LNHDA and CDR2 is SQIVND (reference sequence). This sample is drawn from a study of blood T cell repertoires in COVID-19. Study summary: Italy, Spain and the United States were the sources of the convalescent and acute COVID-19 samples. PBMCs, B-cell-depleted T cells, or T cells were the source of the cDNA or gDNA that made up the material.

The gene calls are TRBV19 and TRBJ1-1; D is possibly TRBD1 (6 bases). The receptor's source is a woman aged 25 to 39 with acute or convalescent COVID-19. The sequenced material came from peripheral blood. The CDR3 bases are TGTGCCAGTAGGGAAACAGGGTGGCCTGAAGCTTTCTTT. This translates into CASRETGWPEAFF. The full variable domain, in which reference TRBV19 and TRBJ1-1 provide the parts outside the CDR3, is DGGITQSPKYLFRKEGQNVTLSCEQNLNHDAMYWYRQDPGQGLRLIYYSQIVNDFQKGDIAEGYSVSREKKESFPLTVTSAQKNPTAFYLCASRETGWPEAFFGQGTRLTVV.